This T cell receptor beta chain is from a study of T cells expressing NK-cell markers. The wider study: Underlying the TCR beta repertoires were sorted CD3+CD56+NKG2C+, CD3+CD56+NKG2C- and CD3+CD56-NKG2C+ T cells. Seven donors tested HCMV-seropositive and one tested seronegative among the eight sequenced.

The CDR3 loop spans 15 amino acids. TCRdb derives one entry per CDR3 protein from the 5' RACE reads, leaving out DNA. This sample's clone table lists 440,000 or so distinct CDR3 sequences. The clonotype comes from a woman aged 18 to 75 in good health. The sequenced sample was blood T cells: a sorted CD56 or NKG2C T cell subset, CD4+ or CD8+ T cells, or bulk PBMC T cells (not recorded which). This sequence joins TRBV12-3 or TRBV12-4 and TRBJ2-3; the D call of TRBD2 rests on TCRdb alone, since no DNA is present to check it. The CDR3 region is CASSFTSGGPHTQYF.